Each of the 18 T cell receptor beta chains below was sequenced from the same sample in a study of T cells in Graves' hyperthyroidism and ophthalmopathy (dated by TCRdb to between 2018 and 2020). To prepare the library, multiplex PCR was applied. The sequencer listed for this sample is Illumina HiSeq 2000. The TCR beta CDR3 regions were amplified from RNA transcripts. For the first round of RT-PCR on the TCR CDR3, the HTBI primer set was used together with the Qiagen OneStep RT-PCR kit. In TCRdb, the public reads were trimmed at Q25 with fastp and aligned with MiXCR, with productive beta chains retained. Rows are unified per CDR3 protein, each entry keeping the most common DNA and genes. Recorded for this sample are about 840,000 distinct CDR3 sequences; around 39% of them occurred a single time. Of the sample, about 9% is held by the ten largest clones. Sequenced sample: blood. These TCRs come from a man between 18 and 35 years old with Graves' hyperthyroidism.

This clonotype appeared many times. The V gene is TRBV19, the J gene TRBJ1-5; D call uncertain. Trimming took off 9 bases at V and 4 bases at J, with 19 bases between the two ends. There are 15 residues in the CDR3. Germline CDR1 reads LNHDA; CDR2 reads SQIVND (reference sequence). Here the CDR3 DNA reads TGTGCCAGCTCTGGAGGTAGGACGGTGAATCAGCCCCAGCATTTT. Protein: CASSGGRTVNQPQHF.

This clonotype was detected many times. The chain links TRBV7-9 to TRBJ1-2; D not resolved. The V gene's germline CDR1 is SEHNR and CDR2 FQNEAQ (reference sequence). The CDR3 runs 15 residues. Trimming left V 1 base short and J 8 bases short, with 17 bases between. The CDR3 loop reads CASSLGTVGSSGYTF. CDR3 bases: TGTGCCAGCAGCTTAGGCACAGTGGGATCTAGCGGCTACACCTTC.

In this sample, this clonotype turned up a few times. The J gene is TRBJ2-7, the V gene TRBV5-1; TRBD2 aligns across 10 bases. Germline V gene data show CDR1 as SGHRS and CDR2 as YFSETQ. This CDR3 spans 16 amino acids. Germline trimming cut 3 bases from V and 5 bases from J; bases unmatched to any gene: 11. The CDR3 nucleotides are TGCGCCAGCAGCTCATTACAAGCGGGAGGGCTTGACGAGCAGTACTTC. Its protein product is CASSSLQAGGLDEQYF. The full variable domain, completed using reference TRBV5-1 and TRBJ2-7, is KAGVTQTPRYLIKTRGQQVTLSCSPISGHRSVSWYQQTPGQGLQFLFEYFSETQRNKGNFPGRFSGRQFSNSRSEMNVSTLELGDSALYLCASSSLQAGGLDEQYFGPGTRLTVT.

This clonotype was seen repeatedly, ten times or more. The V and J genes are TRBV29-1 and TRBJ2-6, with D possibly matching TRBD2 (5 bases). Trimming pared 4 bases from V and 3 bases from J, leaving 10 bases between. The CDR3 length is 14 residues. The germline CDR1 and CDR2 sequences are SQVTM and ANQGSEA. CDR3 in DNA: TGCAGCGTTGGACGAGGGAGTGGGGCCAACGTCCTGACTTTC. Amino acids: CSVGRGSGANVLTF.

With regard to this clonotype: This is likely a read error, given that the CDR3 carries no conserved phenylalanine or tryptophan at its end. It is unclear where the CDR3 begins or ends on the DNA, so no DNA is shown, and the CDR3 is as TCRdb lists it. V and J are TRBV10-3 and TRBJ2-7; whether TRBD1, the table's D call, matches the DNA was not checked. The CDR3 sequence runs 10 residues, both termini included. The germline V gene encodes CDR1 ENHRY and CDR2 SYGVKD. The CDR3 reads CAISDVEAGA.

This chain connects TRBV7-2 to TRBJ2-7, with D perhaps matching TRBD1 (6 bases). Germline assignment: CDR1 SGHTA and CDR2 FQGNSA. The V end lost 4 bases, the J end lost 3 bases, and 16 bases lay between the germline ends. The CDR3 totals 15 residues. The CDR3 nucleotides are TGTGCCAGCAGCTCCGCAGGACAGAGCTTCTACGAGCAGTACTTC. Translation gives CASSSAGQSFYEQYF.

The chain recombines TRBV5-1 with TRBJ2-7; 12 bases are shared with TRBD2. In germline, CDR1 is SGHRS, CDR2 YFSETQ. With 4 bases clipped from V and 5 bases from J, the junction kept 13 bases outside the gene matches. The CDR3 covers 17 residues. CDR3 sequence reads: CASSLLSSGLAGNEQYF. Here the CDR3 DNA reads TGCGCCAGCAGCCTTCTTAGTTCGGGACTAGCGGGCAACGAGCAGTACTTC. Variable domain in full (rest from reference TRBV5-1 and TRBJ2-7): KAGVTQTPRYLIKTRGQQVTLSCSPISGHRSVSWYQQTPGQGLQFLFEYFSETQRNKGNFPGRFSGRQFSNSRSEMNVSTLELGDSALYLCASSLLSSGLAGNEQYFGPGTRLTVT.

This clonotype showed up just a few times. A much larger clone differs from this one at a single base, so this may be a read error. The chain combines TRBV29-1 with TRBJ2-5; a possible D gene is TRBD1 (5 bases). Germline V gene data show CDR1 as SQVTM and CDR2 as ANQGSEA. Deletions cut 5 bases from V and 5 bases from J, with 12 bases between. This CDR3 region has 12 residues. The CDR3 spells CSVMAGQETQYF. As DNA, the CDR3 is TGCAGCGTTATGGCAGGGCAGGAGACCCAGTACTTC.

This clonotype was observed a few times. The rearrangement uses TRBV20-1 and TRBJ2-7; unclear D gene. Germline V gene sequence: CDR1 DFQATT, CDR2 SNEGSKA (reference sequence). V was pared by 3 bases and J by 6 bases, with 15 bases between. The CDR3 is 13 amino acids. DNA of the CDR3: TGCAGTGCTAGTGGGTCTCGATCGGGCGAGCAGTACTTC. Translating gives CSASGSRSGEQYF.

Only a few counts were recorded for this clonotype. The rearrangement joins TRBV12-3 or TRBV12-4 to TRBJ2-7; possibly TRBD1 for D (5 bases). The CDR3 runs 13 residues. V was clipped by 5 bases and J by 4 bases, with 12 bases between them. Here the CDR3 DNA reads TGTGCCAGCAGTGGCCGTAGGGGATACGAGCAGTACTTC. This encodes CASSGRRGYEQYF.

The chain joins TRBV6-1 to TRBJ1-5, with D possibly TRBD1 on 6 matching bases. Germline V gives CDR1 MNHNS, CDR2 SASEGT. The CDR3 runs 15 residues. Between the trimmed V and J ends, which lost 5 bases and 7 bases, there was a span of 18 bases. The CDR3 region has the DNA TGTGCCAGCAGTTACTCCCTGGGGGGCTGGCAGCCCCAGCATTTT. This codes for CASSYSLGGWQPQHF.

Ten or more counts support this clonotype. The chain uses TRBV9 and TRBJ1-2; D remains unclear. Germline V gives CDR1 SGDLS, CDR2 YYNGEE. The CDR3 is 12 residues long. The V end was cut by 3 bases, the J end by 6 bases, with 9 bases between. CDR3 region: CASSATEDGYTF. The CDR3 nucleotides read TGTGCCAGCAGCGCCACAGAGGATGGCTACACCTTC.

Many counts were recorded for this clonotype. V usage is TRBV25-1 and J usage is TRBJ1-2; perhaps TRBD1 as D (5 bases). This CDR3 has 14 amino acids. V was shortened by 2 bases and J by 8 bases, with 15 bases between the two germline ends. Germline CDR1 is MGHDK and CDR2 is SYGVNS. CDR3 residues: CASSEEGSFRGYTF. The DNA for the CDR3 is TGTGCCAGCAGTGAAGAGGGGAGCTTTCGCGGCTACACCTTC.

This clonotype appeared many times. This chain uses TRBV6-6 with TRBJ1-2, with D tentatively TRBD1 (6 bases). Between the trimmed V and J ends, which lost 10 bases and 7 bases, there was a span of 19 bases. The V gene's germline CDR1 is MNHNY and CDR2 SVGAGI (reference sequence). This CDR3 has 13 residues. CDR3 protein: CATDGNRVGGYTF. CDR3 nucleotide sequence: TGTGCCACCGACGGAAACAGGGTCGGTGGCTACACCTTC.

This chain uses TRBV5-6 with TRBJ1-1, with TRBD1 identical over 8 bases. Germline V gives CDR1 SGHDT, CDR2 YYEEEE. This CDR3 is 14 amino acids long. After removal of 0 bases from V and 8 bases from J, the junction contained 6 bases not matched to a gene. CDR3 nucleotides: TGTGCCAGCAGCTTGGGGACAGGGCACAGGGAAGCTTTCTTT. This gives the protein CASSLGTGHREAFF.

A note on this clonotype: A read error is possible here, since a much larger clone lies one base away. V usage is TRBV7-8 and J usage is TRBJ2-7; a weak D match, TRBD1 (6 bases). Germline values: CDR1 SGHVS, CDR2 FQNEAQ. There are 14 residues in the CDR3. The CDR3 nucleotides read TGCGCCAGCAGCCAAGGCAGGGGCCCCTACGAGCAGTGCTTC. Its protein is CASSQGRGPYEQCF.

This rearrangement joins TRBV9 to TRBJ2-2; D might be TRBD1 (5 bases). V gave up 4 bases and J gave up 2 bases, with 12 bases separating them. This CDR3 region has 15 residues. Germline CDR1 reads SGDLS; CDR2 reads YYNGEE. The CDR3 protein is CASSQLTENTGELFF. The CDR3 DNA reads as TGTGCCAGCAGCCAATTGACAGAAAACACCGGGGAGCTGTTTTTT.

This clonotype was counted a few times. The rearrangement joins TRBV5-4 to TRBJ1-1, with D uncertain. The germline CDR1 and CDR2 sequences are SGHNT and YYREEE (reference sequence). This CDR3 region has 14 residues. V gave up 0 bases and J gave up 3 bases, with 9 bases separating them. The CDR3 loop reads CASSLAGQDTEAFF. Here the CDR3 DNA reads TGTGCCAGCAGCTTGGCCGGCCAGGACACTGAAGCTTTCTTT.